This passage covers 7 T cell receptor beta chains from one sample sequenced in a study of OX40 agonist ivuxolimab in advanced cancers. TCRdb's table, derived via immunoSEQ multiplex PCR, lists solely in-frame clones and lacks some. The table has 100,000 or so clones, under 95% seen once. The source material was CD4+ or CD8+ T cells sorted from blood, sampled in a trial of the OX40 agonist ivuxolimab. Source of these receptors: an adult with an advanced solid tumor such as melanoma, head and neck, liver or kidney cancer.

This chain joins TRBV10-3 and TRBJ2-1; 10 bases map to TRBD2. V lost 3 bases and J lost 0; bases outside the gene matches: 8. This CDR3 spans 18 amino acids. Per germline, CDR1 ENHRY and CDR2 SYGVKD. The CDR3 DNA reads TGTGCCATCAGTGAAGTTAGCGGGGGGTCAACCTCCTACAATGAGCAGTTCTTC. This encodes CAISEVSGGSTSYNEQFF.

This clone was detected only a few times. The V call is TRBV7-2, the J call TRBJ1-6; D unclear. Trimming removed 2 bases from V and 9 bases from J, with 8 bases in between. Looked up from germline, CDR1 is SGHTA and CDR2 is FQGNSA. This CDR3 is 13 amino acids long. CDR3 protein: CASSLNVGSPLHF. CDR3 nucleotides: TGTGCCAGCAGCTTAAACGTGGGTTCACCCCTCCACTTT.

The V call is TRBV28, the J call TRBJ1-1; possibly TRBD1 for D (5 bases). The germline gives CDR1 MDHEN, CDR2 SYDVKM. Trimming removed 6 bases at V and 4 bases at J, with 18 bases between. The CDR3 is 15 amino acids. The CDR3 coding sequence is TGTGCCAGCAGCCCCGCCGGGGGGTGGGGCACTGAAGCTTTCTTT. This translates into CASSPAGGWGTEAFF.

With regard to this clone: One end of the junction varies from germline; a read error may be responsible. The CDR3 coding sequence is TGTGCCAGTAGTTTGGCGGGAGCCCTGTTTACAGATACGCAGTATTTT. As protein: CASSLAGALFTDTQYF. This chain links TRBV28 with TRBJ2-3, with 7 bases aligning to TRBD2. This CDR3 is 16 amino acids long. Germline V lookup: CDR1 MDHEN, CDR2 SYDVKM.

The chain links TRBV7-2 to TRBJ2-7; a possible D gene is TRBD2 (5 bases). Per germline, CDR1 SGHTA and CDR2 FQGNSA. CDR3 length: 15 residues. Trimming took off 5 bases at V and 0 bases at J, with 14 bases between the two ends. This CDR3 is CASSRTLSASYEQYF. In nucleotides, the CDR3 is TGTGCCAGCAGCAGGACTCTTTCCGCCTCCTACGAGCAGTACTTC. Full variable domain (missing parts from reference TRBV7-2 and TRBJ2-7): GAGVSQSPSNKVTEKGKDVELRCDPISGHTALYWYRQSLGQGLEFLIYFQGNSAPDKSGLPSDRFSAERTGGSVSTLTIQRTQQEDSAVYLCASSRTLSASYEQYFGPGTRLTVT.

The CDR3 here is CASSLRSAGNEQFF. In DNA form, the CDR3 reads TGTGCCAGCAGCTTAAGGTCCGCGGGGAATGAGCAGTTCTTC. The rearrangement links TRBV7-9 to TRBJ2-1, with a tentative D call TRBD2 (6 bases). CDR3 length equals 14 residues. From germline, CDR1 is SEHNR and CDR2 FQNEAQ (reference sequence). The germline V and J ends were trimmed by 2 bases and 7 bases, with 12 bases remaining between them.

The chain carries TRBV11-2 and TRBJ2-5, with D maybe TRBD1 (6 bases). Per the germline V gene, CDR1 is SGHAT and CDR2 is FQNNGV. V dropped 5 bases and J dropped 1 base, with 14 bases sitting between them. This CDR3 has 15 residues. Written as DNA, the CDR3 is TGTGCCAGCAGCGACCTAGGACAGTCCCAAGAGACCCAGTACTTC. Translation: CASSDLGQSQETQYF.